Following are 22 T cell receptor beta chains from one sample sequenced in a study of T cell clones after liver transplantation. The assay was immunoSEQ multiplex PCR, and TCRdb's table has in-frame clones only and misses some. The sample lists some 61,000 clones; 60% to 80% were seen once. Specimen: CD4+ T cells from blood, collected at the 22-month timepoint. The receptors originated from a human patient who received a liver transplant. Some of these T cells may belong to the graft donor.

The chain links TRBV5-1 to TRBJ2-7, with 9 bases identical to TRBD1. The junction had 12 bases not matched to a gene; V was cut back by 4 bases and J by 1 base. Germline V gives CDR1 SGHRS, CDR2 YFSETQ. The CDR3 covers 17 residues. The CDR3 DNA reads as TGCGCCAGCAGCCGAAAGGCAAGCGGGACAGGGTCCTACGAGCAGTACTTC. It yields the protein CASSRKASGTGSYEQYF. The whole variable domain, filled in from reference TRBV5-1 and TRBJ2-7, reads KAGVTQTPRYLIKTRGQQVTLSCSPISGHRSVSWYQQTPGQGLQFLFEYFSETQRNKGNFPGRFSGRQFSNSRSEMNVSTLELGDSALYLCASSRKASGTGSYEQYFGPGTRLTVT.

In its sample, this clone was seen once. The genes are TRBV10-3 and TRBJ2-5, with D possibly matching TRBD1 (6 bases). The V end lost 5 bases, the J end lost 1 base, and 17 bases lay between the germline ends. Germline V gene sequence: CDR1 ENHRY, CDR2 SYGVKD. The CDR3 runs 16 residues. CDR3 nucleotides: TGTGCCATCAGTAATCAGGGGCCCTCCGGCCAAGAGACCCAGTACTTC. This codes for CAISNQGPSGQETQYF.

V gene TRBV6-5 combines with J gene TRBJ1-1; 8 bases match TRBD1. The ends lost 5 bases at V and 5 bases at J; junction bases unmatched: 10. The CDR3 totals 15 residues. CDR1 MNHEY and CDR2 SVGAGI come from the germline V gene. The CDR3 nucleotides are TGTGCCAGCAGTACCATGACAGGGGCGGCTACTGAAGCTTTCTTT. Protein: CASSTMTGAATEAFF.

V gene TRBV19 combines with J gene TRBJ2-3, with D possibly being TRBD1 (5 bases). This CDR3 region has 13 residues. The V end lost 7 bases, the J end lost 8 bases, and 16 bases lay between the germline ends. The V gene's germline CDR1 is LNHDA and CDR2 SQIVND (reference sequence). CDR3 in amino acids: CASTQGWGSTQYF. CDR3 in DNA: TGTGCCAGTACCCAGGGATGGGGAAGTACGCAGTATTTT. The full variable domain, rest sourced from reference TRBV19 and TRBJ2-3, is DGGITQSPKYLFRKEGQNVTLSCEQNLNHDAMYWYRQDPGQGLRLIYYSQIVNDFQKGDIAEGYSVSREKKESFPLTVTSAQKNPTAFYLCASTQGWGSTQYFGPGTRLTVL.

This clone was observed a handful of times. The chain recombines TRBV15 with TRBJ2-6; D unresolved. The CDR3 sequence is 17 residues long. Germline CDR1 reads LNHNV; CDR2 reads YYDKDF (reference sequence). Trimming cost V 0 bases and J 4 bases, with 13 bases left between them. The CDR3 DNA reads TGTGCCACCAGCAGAGATCAGGTTGGGCGAGGGGCCAACGTCCTGACTTTC. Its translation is CATSRDQVGRGANVLTF.

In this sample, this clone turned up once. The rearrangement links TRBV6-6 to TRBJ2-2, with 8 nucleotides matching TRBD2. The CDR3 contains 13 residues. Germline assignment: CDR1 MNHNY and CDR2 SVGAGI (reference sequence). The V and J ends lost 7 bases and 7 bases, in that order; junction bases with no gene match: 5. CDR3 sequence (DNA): TGTGCCAGCACGGGGGGGCTTGGCGGGGAGCTGTTTTTT. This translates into CASTGGLGGELFF.

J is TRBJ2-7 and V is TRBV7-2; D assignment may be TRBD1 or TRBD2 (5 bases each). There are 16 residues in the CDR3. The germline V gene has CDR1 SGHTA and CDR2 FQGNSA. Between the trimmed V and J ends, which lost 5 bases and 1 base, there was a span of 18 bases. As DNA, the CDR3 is TGTGCCAGCAGCCCTGCGTCCGGGGACGAATCCTACGAGCAGTACTTC. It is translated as CASSPASGDESYEQYF.

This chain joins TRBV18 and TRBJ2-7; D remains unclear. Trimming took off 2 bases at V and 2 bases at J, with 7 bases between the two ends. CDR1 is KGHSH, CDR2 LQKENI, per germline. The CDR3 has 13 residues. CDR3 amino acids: CASSPSQTYEQYF. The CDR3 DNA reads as TGTGCCAGCTCACCAAGCCAGACCTACGAGCAGTACTTC.

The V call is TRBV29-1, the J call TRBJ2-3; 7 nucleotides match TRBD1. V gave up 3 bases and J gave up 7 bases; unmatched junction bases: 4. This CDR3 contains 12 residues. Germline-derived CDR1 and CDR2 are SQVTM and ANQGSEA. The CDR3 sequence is CSVDRDSYTQYF. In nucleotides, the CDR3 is TGCAGCGTTGACCGGGACAGTTATACGCAGTATTTT.

CDR3: CASRPGQILNTGELFF. The CDR3 coding sequence is TGCGCCAGCCGCCCGGGACAGATCTTGAACACCGGGGAGCTGTTTTTT. V and J are TRBV4-1 and TRBJ2-2; 7 nucleotides match TRBD1. The germline CDR1 and CDR2 sequences are MGHRA and YSYEKL. Trimming took 8 bases from V and 1 from J; bases not matched to a gene: 10. This CDR3 is built from 16 residues.

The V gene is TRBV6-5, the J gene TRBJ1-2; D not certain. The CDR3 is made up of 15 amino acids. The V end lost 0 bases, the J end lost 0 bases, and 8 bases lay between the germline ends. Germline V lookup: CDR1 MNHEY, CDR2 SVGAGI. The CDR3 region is CASSYSSGANYGYTF. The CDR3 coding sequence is TGTGCCAGCAGTTACTCCAGCGGCGCTAACTATGGCTACACCTTC.

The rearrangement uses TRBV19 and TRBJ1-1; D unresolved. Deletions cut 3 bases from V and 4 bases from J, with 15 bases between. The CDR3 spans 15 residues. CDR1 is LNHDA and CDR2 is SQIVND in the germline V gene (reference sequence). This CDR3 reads CASSMPLGLGTEAFF. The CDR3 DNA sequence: TGTGCCAGTAGTATGCCTTTGGGGTTGGGCACTGAAGCTTTCTTT.

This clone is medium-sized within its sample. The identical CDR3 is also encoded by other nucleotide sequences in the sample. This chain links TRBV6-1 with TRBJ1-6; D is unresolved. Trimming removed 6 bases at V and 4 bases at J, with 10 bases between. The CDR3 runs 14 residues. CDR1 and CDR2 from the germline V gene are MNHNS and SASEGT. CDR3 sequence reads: CASSAGPYNSPLHF. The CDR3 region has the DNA TGTGCCAGCAGCGCCGGGCCATATAATTCACCCCTCCACTTT.

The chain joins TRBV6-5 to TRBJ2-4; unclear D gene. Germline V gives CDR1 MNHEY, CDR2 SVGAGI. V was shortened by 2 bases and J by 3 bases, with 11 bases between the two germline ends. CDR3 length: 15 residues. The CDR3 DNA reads TGTGCCAGCAGTTACGTCCCGGGTGGCAAAAACATTCAGTACTTC. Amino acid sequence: CASSYVPGGKNIQYF.

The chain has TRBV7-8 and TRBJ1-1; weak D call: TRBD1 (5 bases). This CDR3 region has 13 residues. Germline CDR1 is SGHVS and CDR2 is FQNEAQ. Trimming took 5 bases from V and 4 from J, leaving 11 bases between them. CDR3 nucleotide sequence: TGTGCCAGCAGCACGTCAGGGTTCACTGAAGCTTTCTTT. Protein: CASSTSGFTEAFF.

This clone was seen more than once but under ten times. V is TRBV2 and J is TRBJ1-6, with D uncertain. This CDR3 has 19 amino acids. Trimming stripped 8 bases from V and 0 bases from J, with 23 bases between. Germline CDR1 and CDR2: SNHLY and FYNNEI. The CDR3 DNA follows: TGTGCCAGCTGGGGTTCCGGCGGACGAATTAGCTCCTATAATTCACCCCTCCACTTT. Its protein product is CASWGSGGRISSYNSPLHF.

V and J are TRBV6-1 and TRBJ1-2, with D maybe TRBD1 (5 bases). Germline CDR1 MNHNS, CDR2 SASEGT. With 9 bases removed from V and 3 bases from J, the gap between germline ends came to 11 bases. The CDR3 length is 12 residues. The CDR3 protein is CARGGGDYGYTF. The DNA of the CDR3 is TGTGCCAGGGGTGGGGGGGACTATGGCTACACCTTC.

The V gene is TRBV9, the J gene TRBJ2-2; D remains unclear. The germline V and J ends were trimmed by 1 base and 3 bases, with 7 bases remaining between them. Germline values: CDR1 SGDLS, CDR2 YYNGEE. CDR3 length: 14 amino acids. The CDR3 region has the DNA TGTGCCAGCAGCGTAAGGGTTTACACCGGGGAGCTGTTTTTT. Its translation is CASSVRVYTGELFF.

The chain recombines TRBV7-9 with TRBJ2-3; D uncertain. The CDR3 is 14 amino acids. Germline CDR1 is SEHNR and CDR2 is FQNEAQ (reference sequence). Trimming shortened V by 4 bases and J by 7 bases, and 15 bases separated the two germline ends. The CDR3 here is CASSSPPPRHTQYF. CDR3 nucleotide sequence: TGTGCCAGCAGCTCCCCACCACCCCGGCATACGCAGTATTTT.

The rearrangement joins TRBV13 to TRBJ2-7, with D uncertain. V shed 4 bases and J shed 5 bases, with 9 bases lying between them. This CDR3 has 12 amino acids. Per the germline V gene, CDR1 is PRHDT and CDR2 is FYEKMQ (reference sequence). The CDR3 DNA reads TGTGCCAGCAGCTCCCGGGTTAACGAGCAGTACTTC. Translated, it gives CASSSRVNEQYF.

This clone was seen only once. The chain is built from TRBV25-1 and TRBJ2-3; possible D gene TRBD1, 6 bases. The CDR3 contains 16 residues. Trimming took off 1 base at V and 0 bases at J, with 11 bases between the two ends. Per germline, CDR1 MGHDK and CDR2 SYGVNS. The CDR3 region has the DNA TGTGCCAGCAGTGAATTAGGACAGCCGAGCACAGATACGCAGTATTTT. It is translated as CASSELGQPSTDTQYF.

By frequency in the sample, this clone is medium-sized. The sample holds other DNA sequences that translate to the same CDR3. Written as DNA, the CDR3 is TGTGCCAGCAGTGAAAGGGAGGGCACTGAAGCTTTCTTT. It codes for CASSEREGTEAFF. This rearrangement joins TRBV2 to TRBJ1-1; D is unresolved. Germline V gives CDR1 SNHLY, CDR2 FYNNEI. Trimming left V 2 bases short and J 4 bases short, with 8 bases between. The CDR3 length is 13 residues.